These 2 T cell receptor beta chains were sequenced from one sample in a study of monozygotic twins with inflammatory bowel disease. TCRdb reprocessed the 5' RACE reads and keeps a single row for each CDR3 protein, giving no DNA. The table lists more than 300,000 distinct CDR3 sequences. The sequencing sample was made of blood. Every receptor here comes from a human donor with ulcerative colitis or Crohn's disease, or a healthy co-twin of an affected twin (not recorded which).

The V call is TRBV3-1, the J call TRBJ2-2; TCRdb reports TRBD1, a call that lacks DNA to check it against. The CDR3 spans 19 residues. Germline assignment: CDR1 LGHDT and CDR2 YNNKEL (reference sequence). CDR3 in amino acids: CASSQDDLTRGRGTGELFF. The full variable domain, completed using reference TRBV3-1 and TRBJ2-2, is DTAVSQTPKYLVTQMGNDKSIKCEQNLGHDTMYWYKQDSKKFLKIMFSYNNKELIINETVPNRFSPKSPDKAHLNLHINSLELGDSAVYFCASSQDDLTRGRGTGELFFGEGSRLTVL.

The rearrangement links TRBV6-5 to TRBJ2-1; lacking DNA, the TRBD2 call made by TCRdb goes unchecked. The CDR3 is 15 residues long. Germline-derived CDR1 and CDR2 are MNHEY and SVGAGI. This chain's CDR3 is CASSYASGAKNEQFF.